This entry is about one T cell receptor beta chain. This sample is drawn from a study of T cells after yellow fever vaccination. Study in general: The authors prepared low-cell-number fractions using SMART-Seq v4 Ultra Low Input.

V shed 5 bases and J shed 1 base, with 14 bases lying between them. The CDR3 runs to 15 residues. Germline V gives CDR1 DFQATT, CDR2 SNEGSKA (reference sequence). TCRdb processed the 5' RACE reads anew with MiXCR; each CDR3 protein has one entry. The table records about 260,000 distinct CDR3 sequences, roughly 4.8% of them present only once. This specimen was CD4+ T cells sorted from PBMCs, taken on the day of the yellow fever booster vaccination. This clonotype was sampled from a man younger than 30 who received the YFV17D yellow fever vaccine. This chain uses TRBV20-1 with TRBJ2-2; tentatively, D is TRBD2 (5 bases). CDR3 sequence: CSAHNGGWNTGELFF. The CDR3 DNA sequence: TGCAGTGCTCACAACGGCGGGTGGAACACCGGGGAGCTGTTTTTT.